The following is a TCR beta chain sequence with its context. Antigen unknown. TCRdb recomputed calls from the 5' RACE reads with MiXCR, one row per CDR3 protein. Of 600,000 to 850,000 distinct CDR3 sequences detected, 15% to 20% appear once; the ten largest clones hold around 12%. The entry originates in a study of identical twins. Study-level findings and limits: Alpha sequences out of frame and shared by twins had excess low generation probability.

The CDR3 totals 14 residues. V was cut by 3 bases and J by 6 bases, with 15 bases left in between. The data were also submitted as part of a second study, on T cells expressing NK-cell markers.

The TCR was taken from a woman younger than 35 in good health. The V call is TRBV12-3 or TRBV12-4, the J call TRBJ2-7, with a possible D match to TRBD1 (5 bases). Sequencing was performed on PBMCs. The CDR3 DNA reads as TGTGCCAGCAGTTTCGGTCGTTTGGGGCTCGAGCAGTACTTC. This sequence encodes CASSFGRLGLEQYF.